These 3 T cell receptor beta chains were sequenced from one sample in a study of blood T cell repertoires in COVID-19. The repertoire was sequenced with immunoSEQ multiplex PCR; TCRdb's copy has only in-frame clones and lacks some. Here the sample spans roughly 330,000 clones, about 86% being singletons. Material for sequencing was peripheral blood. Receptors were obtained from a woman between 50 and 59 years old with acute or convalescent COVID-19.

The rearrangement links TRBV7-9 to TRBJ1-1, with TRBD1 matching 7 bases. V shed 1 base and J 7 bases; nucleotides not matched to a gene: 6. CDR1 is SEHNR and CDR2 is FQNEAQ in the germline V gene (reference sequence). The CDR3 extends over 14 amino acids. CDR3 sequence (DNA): TGTGCCAGCAGCTTAGGGGGACAGCGCTTTGAAGCTTTCTTT. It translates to CASSLGGQRFEAFF.

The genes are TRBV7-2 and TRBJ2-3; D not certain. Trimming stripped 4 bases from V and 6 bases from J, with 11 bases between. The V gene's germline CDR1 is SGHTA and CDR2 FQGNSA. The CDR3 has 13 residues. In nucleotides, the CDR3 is TGTGCCAGCAGCTACAACCCCGGGGATACGCAGTATTTT. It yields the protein CASSYNPGDTQYF.

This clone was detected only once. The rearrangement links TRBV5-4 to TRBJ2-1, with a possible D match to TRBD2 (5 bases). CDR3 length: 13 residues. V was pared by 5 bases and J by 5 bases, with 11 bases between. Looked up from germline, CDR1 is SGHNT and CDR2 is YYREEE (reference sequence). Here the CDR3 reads CASRPGSNNEQFF. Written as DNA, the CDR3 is TGTGCCAGCAGGCCGGGGTCGAACAATGAGCAGTTCTTC.